The clone carrying this TCR beta chain was detected only a few times. The antigen remains unidentified. CDR1 is SEHNR and CDR2 is FQNEAQ in the germline V gene (reference sequence). Trimming cost V 3 bases and J 6 bases; bases outside gene matches: 2. This CDR3 region has 13 residues. The sample is drawn from a study of T cells after posttransplantation cyclophosphamide. Peripheral blood was collected from the related graft donor on the marrow donation day. Whole-study results and caveats: Skin or GI-infiltrating T cells shared few TRB sequences with blood.

Sequencing was performed with immunoSEQ multiplex PCR; in TCRdb, only in-frame clones are kept and a portion is missing. The data contain more than 4,000 clones, 61% of them singletons. This receptor was taken from a woman aged 55 to 70 in good health, CMV-negative, and a related stem cell transplant donor. Sequenced material: memory CD8+ T cells sorted from blood. The chain combines TRBV7-9 with TRBJ2-3, with 8 bases that match TRBD1. CDR3 in amino acids: CASSFTGGDTQYF. The CDR3 nucleotides are TGTGCCAGCAGCTTCACAGGGGGGGATACGCAGTATTTT.